These 10 T cell receptor beta chains originate from one sample sequenced in a study of CD8 T cells in ankylosing spondylitis. From the 5' RACE reads, TCRdb called clonotypes with MiXCR, one entry per CDR3 protein. The top ten clones hold 9.5% to 15% of a sample with about 130,000 distinct CDR3 sequences, 6% to 8% of them seen once. The sequencing input was blood, either unsorted or a sorted T cell fraction (not recorded which). These receptors were obtained from a female donor with ankylosing spondylitis or in good health (not recorded which).

This clonotype was picked up many times. V and J are TRBV9 and TRBJ2-3; D is unresolved. This CDR3 is 13 amino acids long. Germline V gene data show CDR1 as SGDLS and CDR2 as YYNGEE. The V gene lost 4 bases and the J gene lost 4 bases, with 10 bases spanning the gap. CDR3 region: CASSFKSPDTQYF. The CDR3 DNA follows: TGTGCCAGCAGCTTCAAAAGCCCAGATACGCAGTATTTT.

This clonotype appeared many times. This chain uses TRBV20-1 with TRBJ2-7, with D unclear. The CDR3 spans 16 residues. The V gene's germline CDR1 is DFQATT and CDR2 SNEGSKA (reference sequence). Deletions cut 0 bases from V and 0 bases from J, with 15 bases between. CDR3: CSARDYGGTSSYEQYF. In nucleotides, the CDR3 is TGCAGTGCTAGAGATTACGGCGGAACGAGCTCCTACGAGCAGTACTTC.

This clonotype was picked up many times. The CDR3 DNA follows: TGTGCCAGCACGATGAACACTGAAGCTTTCTTT. Its translation: CASTMNTEAFF. The chain recombines TRBV12-3 or TRBV12-4 with TRBJ1-1, with D unclear. With 7 bases removed from V and 0 bases from J, the gap between germline ends came to 3 bases. The CDR3 extends over 11 amino acids.

In its sample, this clonotype was seen many times. V is TRBV12-3 or TRBV12-4 and J is TRBJ2-7, with TRBD2 matching over 8 bases. The CDR3 runs 16 residues. V shed 2 bases and J 5 bases; nucleotides not matched to a gene: 11. CDR3 nucleotides: TGTGCCAGCAGTTTATGGGTTGGCGGGGGGCAAAACGAGCAGTACTTC. Amino acid sequence: CASSLWVGGGQNEQYF.

This clonotype was detected a few times. This chain connects TRBV18 to TRBJ2-1, with D perhaps TRBD1 (6 bases). With 3 bases removed from V and 4 bases from J, the gap between germline ends came to 13 bases. Germline CDR1 reads KGHSH; CDR2 reads LQKENI. The length of the CDR3 is 15 residues. The CDR3 sequence: CASSPRTAIYNEQFF. CDR3 nucleotides: TGTGCCAGCTCACCCCGGACAGCTATATACAATGAGCAGTTCTTC.

This clonotype was observed many times. The V gene is TRBV12-3 or TRBV12-4, the J gene TRBJ2-1, with 8 bases that match TRBD2. Trimming took 3 bases from V and 9 from J; bases not matched to a gene: 7. This CDR3 comprises 14 residues. The CDR3 is CASSFGTSKGEQFF. The CDR3 nucleotides read TGTGCCAGCAGTTTTGGGACTAGTAAGGGTGAGCAGTTCTTC.

This clonotype was recorded many times. The chain is built from TRBV5-1 and TRBJ2-5; perhaps TRBD1 as D (5 bases). V was clipped by 0 bases and J by 0 bases, with 9 bases between them. CDR1 SGHRS and CDR2 YFSETQ come from the germline V gene. This CDR3 is built from 15 residues. The CDR3 sequence: CASSLGQINQETQYF. Written as DNA, the CDR3 is TGCGCCAGCAGCTTGGGACAGATTAACCAAGAGACCCAGTACTTC.

This clonotype was recorded at least ten times. The rearrangement joins TRBV6-5 to TRBJ1-2, with 7 positions matching TRBD1. Germline V gene sequence: CDR1 MNHEY, CDR2 SVGAGI. This CDR3 region has 15 residues. Trimming cost V 5 bases and J 6 bases; bases outside gene matches: 12. The CDR3 nucleotides are TGTGCCAGCAGTACTCCCCGGACAGGAAACCATGGCTACACCTTC. It codes for CASSTPRTGNHGYTF.

The chain is built from TRBV10-3 and TRBJ1-1, with 7 bases matching TRBD1. Germline-derived CDR1 and CDR2 are ENHRY and SYGVKD. This CDR3 region has 13 residues. The J segment lost 10 bases and the V segment lost 7 bases, leaving 12 bases of the junction unmatched. The CDR3 here is CAINTIQGTRAFF. In nucleotides, the CDR3 is TGTGCCATCAACACCATACAGGGGACCAGAGCTTTCTTT.

In this sample, this clonotype turned up many times. The chain's CDR3 is CASRPGQFYEQYF. Here the CDR3 DNA reads TGTGCCAGCAGGCCTGGACAGTTCTACGAGCAGTACTTC. The V and J genes are TRBV6-1 and TRBJ2-7; D is possibly TRBD1 (6 bases). Trimming stripped 6 bases from V and 3 bases from J, with 12 bases between. CDR3 length: 13 residues. The V gene's germline CDR1 is MNHNS and CDR2 SASEGT.